The 31 T cell receptor beta chains below come from one sample, sequenced in a study of cytomegalovirus exposure and HLA in healthy donors. The PCR contained 60 Vbeta and 13 Jbeta primers. Clones were read by immunoSEQ multiplex PCR, and TCRdb kept only the in-frame ones, dropping some. The sample includes 100,000 to 150,000 clones, around three quarters of them seen just once. Sample: PBMCs. The receptor set was obtained from a woman aged 60-75 years in good health and CMV-seropositive.

V and J are TRBV7-2 and TRBJ2-6, with a weak D call TRBD2 (6 bases). There are 16 residues in the CDR3. V shed 6 bases and J shed 0 bases, with 12 bases lying between them. The germline CDR1 and CDR2 sequences are SGHTA and FQGNSA. CDR3 residues: CASRKAGTSGANVLTF. The DNA for the CDR3 is TGTGCCAGCAGAAAGGCGGGGACCTCTGGGGCCAACGTCCTGACTTTC.

The chain employs TRBV30 and TRBJ2-1; no definite D call. This CDR3 contains 11 residues. Germline-derived CDR1 and CDR2 are GTSNPN and SVGIG (reference sequence). The V and J ends lost 0 bases and 9 bases respectively, with 6 bases between them. For the CDR3, the DNA is TGTGCCTGGAGTGTAGCTATTGAGCAGTTCTTC. Its protein is CAWSVAIEQFF. Looking up the rest from reference TRBV30 and TRBJ2-1 gives the full variable domain: SQTIHQWPATLVQPVGSPLSLECTVEGTSNPNLYWYRQAAGRGLQLLFYSVGIGQISSEVPQNLSASRPQDRQFILSSKKLLLSDSGFYLCAWSVAIEQFFGPGTRLTVL.

The sample holds one count of this clone. The genes are TRBV21-1 and TRBJ2-2; TRBD2, the table's D call, lacks a check against the DNA. TRBV21-1 is annotated as a pseudogene. The CDR3 consists of 14 residues. CDR3 protein: CASPGEGGGVELFF. The CDR3 DNA reads TGTGCCAGCCCTGGAGAGGGGGGGGGTGTGGAGCTGTTTTTT.

CDR3 in amino acids: CASSVGWGQGSSYEQYF. CDR3 bases: TGTGCCAGCAGCGTAGGCTGGGGACAGGGCAGCTCCTACGAGCAGTACTTC. The J gene is TRBJ2-7, the V gene TRBV9, with 9 nucleotides matching TRBD1. V gave up 0 bases and J gave up 0 bases; unmatched junction bases: 7. The CDR3 covers 17 residues. Germline CDR1 is SGDLS and CDR2 is YYNGEE.

The V and J genes are TRBV30 and TRBJ1-2; tentative D call: TRBD1 (6 bases). Germline CDR1 reads GTSNPN; CDR2 reads SVGIG (reference sequence). The CDR3 spans 12 residues. Between the trimmed V and J ends, which lost 6 bases and 4 bases, there was a span of 12 bases. The CDR3 reads CACKTGSYGYTF. The CDR3 DNA reads as TGTGCCTGTAAGACAGGAAGCTATGGCTACACCTTC.

The chain uses TRBV6-6 and TRBJ2-5; 13 nucleotides match TRBD2. Germline V gene data show CDR1 as MNHNY and CDR2 as SVGAGI (reference sequence). The CDR3 runs 16 residues. With 10 bases clipped from V and 5 bases from J, the junction kept 13 bases outside the gene matches. CDR3 DNA sequence: TGTGCCACTACCGGACTAGCGGGAGCGGGTGGGGAGACCCAGTACTTC. It is translated as CATTGLAGAGGETQYF.

The chain employs TRBV4-2 and TRBJ1-4; 9 positions match TRBD1. The V gene end was trimmed by 0 bases and the J gene end by 7 bases; junction bases not matched to a gene: 15. Per the germline V gene, CDR1 is LGHNA and CDR2 is YNFKEQ. CDR3 length equals 19 residues. The CDR3 sequence: CASSQDELQGQGYFEKLFF. The DNA of the CDR3 is TGTGCCAGCAGCCAAGACGAGTTACAGGGACAGGGATATTTTGAAAAACTGTTTTTT.

A few counts support this clone. The V and J genes are TRBV4-3 and TRBJ1-1; D perhaps matches TRBD1 (6 bases). CDR1 and CDR2 from the germline V gene are LGHNA and YSLEER. V was clipped by 1 base and J by 1 base, with 16 bases between them. CDR3 length: 17 residues. In nucleotides, the CDR3 is TGCGCCAGCAGCCAAGGAATGAACAGGGTAAGGAACACTGAAGCTTTCTTT. Translated, it gives CASSQGMNRVRNTEAFF.

This clone turned up a few times. The chain joins TRBV7-2 to TRBJ1-2; TRBD1 matches at 8 bases. In germline, CDR1 is SGHTA, CDR2 FQGNSA. V dropped 8 bases and J dropped 2; count of bases not matched to a gene: 10. The CDR3 runs to 15 residues. CDR3 coding DNA: TGTGCCAGCTCACCCGCAGGGGGCGCGAACTATGGCTACACCTTC. It yields the protein CASSPAGGANYGYTF.

The gene calls are TRBV19 and TRBJ2-7; D is perhaps TRBD1 (6 bases). The ends were cut back, 5 bases at V and 6 bases at J, with 20 bases in the middle. Germline-derived CDR1 and CDR2 are LNHDA and SQIVND (reference sequence). This CDR3 region has 15 residues. The CDR3 here is CASSLHKVQGGEQYF. The CDR3 nucleotides read TGTGCCAGTAGTCTCCACAAAGTCCAAGGGGGCGAGCAGTACTTC.

The rearrangement links TRBV7-2 to TRBJ1-3, with D perhaps matching TRBD1 (5 bases). CDR1 is SGHTA and CDR2 is FQGNSA in the germline V gene. The CDR3 is made up of 16 amino acids. Trimming took 1 base from V and 2 from J, leaving 12 bases between them. The CDR3, as DNA: TGTGCCAGCAGCTTAGTTTTGGGAGGGGCTGGAAACACCATATATTTT. Protein product: CASSLVLGGAGNTIYF.

This sequence joins TRBV19 and TRBJ1-4, with TRBD1 matching over 7 bases. Germline assignment: CDR1 LNHDA and CDR2 SQIVND (reference sequence). V dropped 4 bases and J dropped 8; count of bases not matched to a gene: 7. This CDR3 contains 14 residues. CDR3 loop: CASSKTGPGEKLFF. The CDR3 DNA sequence: TGTGCCAGTAGTAAGACAGGGCCGGGAGAAAAACTGTTTTTT.

J is TRBJ2-5 and V is TRBV4-1, with TRBD2 matching 7 bases. CDR1 is MGHRA, CDR2 YSYEKL, per germline. Trimming at V came to 4 bases and at J to 4 bases, leaving 3 bases not matched to a gene. CDR3 length: 13 amino acids. The CDR3 here is CASSRGEGETQYF. CDR3 coding DNA: TGCGCCAGCAGCCGGGGGGAGGGAGAGACCCAGTACTTC.

The V and J genes are TRBV30 and TRBJ1-2; 7 bases are shared with TRBD1. V shed 4 bases and J 2 bases; nucleotides not matched to a gene: 13. Germline V lookup: CDR1 GTSNPN, CDR2 SVGIG (reference sequence). The CDR3 has 16 amino acids. CDR3 amino acids: CAWTYRGSIFNYGYTF. Written as DNA, the CDR3 is TGTGCCTGGACCTACAGGGGCTCTATTTTCAACTATGGCTACACCTTC.

The V call is TRBV7-3, the J call TRBJ1-1; D is possibly TRBD1 (5 bases). Per germline, CDR1 SGHTA and CDR2 FQGTGA. This CDR3 spans 15 amino acids. The V and J ends lost 4 bases and 6 bases respectively, with 18 bases between them. This CDR3 is CASSYGAGGSAEAFF. The CDR3 nucleotides read TGTGCCAGCAGCTACGGGGCGGGGGGGAGTGCTGAAGCTTTCTTT.

The chain employs TRBV2 and TRBJ2-2, with D hard to call. Germline lookup yields CDR1 SNHLY and CDR2 FYNNEI. The CDR3 spans 13 residues. The germline V and J ends were trimmed by 4 bases and 3 bases, with 6 bases remaining between them. In nucleotides, the CDR3 is TGTGCCAGCAGTGTAGAGTACACCGGGGAGCTGTTTTTT. It specifies CASSVEYTGELFF.

The chain couples TRBV5-1 to TRBJ1-1; a weak D match, TRBD1 (5 bases). Germline loops: CDR1 SGHRS, CDR2 YFSETQ. This CDR3 contains 15 residues. The V end lost 4 bases, the J end lost 5 bases, and 18 bases lay between the germline ends. CDR3: CASSPQGHRRTEAFF. As DNA, the CDR3 is TGCGCCAGCAGCCCGCAAGGACATCGTCGGACTGAAGCTTTCTTT.

The chain couples TRBV7-9 to TRBJ1-1, with a weak D call TRBD1 (6 bases). The ends were cut back, 2 bases at V and 4 bases at J, with 11 bases in the middle. The CDR3 spans 14 residues. From germline, CDR1 is SEHNR and CDR2 FQNEAQ (reference sequence). CDR3 nucleotide sequence: TGTGCCAGCAGCTTATCACAGGGAATCACTGAAGCTTTCTTT. Amino acids: CASSLSQGITEAFF. Full variable domain (outside the CDR3, taken from reference TRBV7-9 and TRBJ1-1): DTGVSQNPRHKITKRGQNVTFRCDPISEHNRLYWYRQTLGQGPEFLTYFQNEAQLEKSRLLSDRFSAERPKGSFSTLEIQRTEQGDSAMYLCASSLSQGITEAFFGQGTRLTVV.

This chain uses TRBV11-1 with TRBJ2-3, with 8 bases lining up with TRBD1. Germline trimming cut 6 bases from V and 4 bases from J; bases unmatched to any gene: 15. From germline, CDR1 is SGHAT and CDR2 FQDESV (reference sequence). The CDR3 has 17 amino acids. Here the CDR3 DNA reads TGTGCCAGCAGTAGCGTACAGGGGGGATTCAGGTCAGATACGCAGTATTTT. It encodes CASSSVQGGFRSDTQYF.

Many counts were recorded for this clone. This chain joins TRBV4-3 and TRBJ1-2; TRBD1 matches at 10 bases. V gave up 0 bases and J gave up 8 bases; unmatched junction bases: 6. CDR1 is LGHNA, CDR2 YSLEER, per germline. The CDR3 is made up of 15 amino acids. CDR3 sequence (DNA): TGCGCCAGCAGCCAAGAGTGGGACAGGGGAGGCGGCTACACCTTC. Translation gives CASSQEWDRGGGYTF.

The V gene is TRBV27, the J gene TRBJ2-7; 12 nucleotides match TRBD1. Trimming at V came to 2 bases and at J to 7 bases, leaving 9 bases not matched to a gene. CDR1 MNHEY and CDR2 SMNVEV come from the germline V gene (reference sequence). CDR3 size: 16 residues. The CDR3, as DNA: TGTGCCAGCAGTTTAGGGGACCGGGACAGGGGGCATGAGCAGTACTTC. Its protein is CASSLGDRDRGHEQYF.

The chain combines TRBV6-5 with TRBJ2-7, with 7 bases aligning to TRBD1. The V segment lost 7 bases and the J segment 2 bases; nucleotides outside the gene matches: 11. This CDR3 contains 15 residues. Germline CDR1 is MNHEY and CDR2 is SVGAGI. CDR3 DNA sequence: TGTGCCAGCATCCCGTCGACAGGGTACGCCTACGAGCAGTACTTC. Protein product: CASIPSTGYAYEQYF.

The chain has TRBV7-9 and TRBJ1-2; D not resolved. CDR1 and CDR2 (germline): SEHNR, FQNEAQ (reference sequence). The CDR3 is made up of 15 amino acids. V lost 0 bases, J lost 1 base, and 9 bases lay in between. In DNA, the CDR3 is TGTGCCAGCAGCTTAGCCCCAGCGGATAACTATGGCTACACCTTC. Translation gives CASSLAPADNYGYTF.

The chain joins TRBV5-1 to TRBJ2-5; 7 bases are a match to TRBD1. The CDR3 has 15 amino acids. In germline, CDR1 is SGHRS, CDR2 YFSETQ. V trimming: 6 bases; J trimming: 4 bases; junction bases outside the gene matches: 12. The CDR3 reads CASMQGTVVGETQYF. The DNA of the CDR3 is TGCGCCAGCATGCAAGGGACAGTTGTCGGAGAGACCCAGTACTTC.

The chain joins TRBV27 to TRBJ2-7; 14 positions match TRBD2. CDR3 length equals 15 residues. Per the germline V gene, CDR1 is MNHEY and CDR2 is SMNVEV (reference sequence). The J segment lost 2 bases and the V segment lost 6 bases, leaving 3 bases of the junction unmatched. The CDR3 DNA is TGTGCCAGCAGCCGACTAGCGGGGGGGACCTACGAGCAGTACTTC. Protein sequence: CASSRLAGGTYEQYF.

The V call is TRBV25-1, the J call TRBJ1-5, with TRBD1 matching over 9 bases. V lost 4 bases, J lost 4 bases, and 11 bases stayed unmatched. The germline CDR1 and CDR2 sequences are MGHDK and SYGVNS. The CDR3 is 17 residues long. CDR3 sequence: CASSGGAGTGRNQPQHF. The CDR3 DNA reads TGTGCCAGCAGTGGGGGGGCCGGGACAGGGAGGAATCAGCCCCAGCATTTT.

The chain combines TRBV7-2 with TRBJ1-5; D is unresolved. The CDR3 is 15 amino acids. Germline V gene data show CDR1 as SGHTA and CDR2 as FQGNSA. Trimming pared 5 bases from V and 4 bases from J, leaving 15 bases between. CDR3: CASSLLSDWNQPQHF. The CDR3 DNA sequence: TGTGCCAGCAGCCTCCTGTCCGACTGGAATCAGCCCCAGCATTTT.

The chain is built from TRBV7-2 and TRBJ2-3; D unresolved. The CDR3 spans 15 residues. Between the trimmed V and J ends, which lost 0 bases and 1 base, there was a span of 8 bases. Germline CDR1 SGHTA, CDR2 FQGNSA. CDR3 loop: CASSLAGYRTDTQYF. DNA of the CDR3: TGTGCCAGCAGCTTAGCGGGCTACCGCACAGATACGCAGTATTTT.

Details on this clone: This sample includes further DNA sequences coding for the same CDR3. The chain employs TRBV7-2 and TRBJ2-2, with 13 bases fitting TRBD2. V lost 5 bases to trimming and J lost 7 bases; unmatched junction nucleotides: 10. The CDR3 has 17 residues. CDR1 and CDR2 from the germline V gene are SGHTA and FQGNSA. This CDR3 is CASSQGLAGARGGELFF. The DNA for the CDR3 is TGTGCCAGCAGCCAAGGACTAGCGGGAGCTAGGGGCGGGGAGCTGTTTTTT.

This chain connects TRBV7-2 to TRBJ1-4, with D possibly matching TRBD1 (6 bases). The CDR3 runs 15 residues. CDR1 SGHTA and CDR2 FQGNSA come from the germline V gene. V lost 3 bases and J 8 bases, leaving 16 bases between the germline ends. The CDR3 sequence is CASSLNRAATEKLFF. Written as DNA, the CDR3 is TGTGCCAGCAGCTTGAACAGGGCCGCGACCGAAAAACTGTTTTTT.

This chain connects TRBV19 to TRBJ2-5; 11 positions match TRBD2. The CDR3 covers 15 residues. Trimming removed 3 bases from V and 5 bases from J; junction bases left unmatched: 5. Germline assignment: CDR1 LNHDA and CDR2 SQIVND (reference sequence). CDR3 nucleotide sequence: TGTGCCAGTAGTATGACTAGCGGGGTTAGTGAGACCCAGTACTTC. Translation gives CASSMTSGVSETQYF.